This TCR beta chain came from a study of T cell repertoires and HLA-DP antigens. Overall study: Donors were two male and one female, aged 18-to-29 to 60-to-69.

The CDR3 has 11 residues. Trimming shortened V by 4 bases and J by 10 bases, and 8 bases separated the two germline ends. Germline CDR1 WSHSY, CDR2 SAAADI. Points on this clone: Antigen: not known.

For pre-culture CD4+ samples, the target was 190,000 or so T cell genomes. Assay used: immunoSEQ multiplex PCR; TCRdb lists only in-frame clones, some missing. The table includes about 89,000 clones, about 89% detected once. V is TRBV10-2 and J is TRBJ2-1; D not resolved. This TCR was recovered from a man aged 50-59 years in good health and CMV-seronegative. The sequencing input was CD4+ T cells from PBMCs. The CDR3 DNA reads as TGCGCCAGCAGTGGGGCTTTCGAGCAGTTCTTC. Its protein is CASSGAFEQFF.